This T cell receptor (beta chain) was obtained from a study of blood T cell repertoires in COVID-19. Study in general: Some COVID-19 samples were acute and others convalescent; all came from the United States, Italy and Spain. From T cells, B-cell-depleted T cells, or PBMCs came the material, which was cDNA or gDNA.

CDR3 length equals 17 residues. Germline CDR1 is LNHDA and CDR2 is SQIVND (reference sequence). V dropped 5 bases and J dropped 0; count of bases not matched to a gene: 9. In the authors' workflow: Amplification of reference gene primers was used by the study to estimate nucleated cell counts. Using immunoSEQ multiplex PCR, the repertoire was profiled, and TCRdb retains in-frame clones only, with some absent. That table supplies the V and J calls and clone size; D and trimming were determined from the DNA. In the table there are approximately 100,000 clones, roughly four fifths of which are singletons.

This rearrangement joins TRBV19 to TRBJ1-2; 10 bases map to TRBD1. This TCR was recovered from a man aged 55 to 70 with acute or convalescent COVID-19. The source material was peripheral blood. CDR3 sequence reads: CASSPPDRGRTNYGYTF. The DNA of the CDR3 is TGTGCCAGTAGTCCCCCGGACAGGGGGAGGACTAACTATGGCTACACCTTC.